The source of this TCR beta chain is a study of blood T cells in healthy people across ages. A note on this clonotype: Its antigen is still unknown.

The CDR3 loop spans 14 amino acids. Germline V gene lookup returns CDR1 SGHDN and CDR2 FVKESK. V was pared by 1 base and J by 6 bases, with 11 bases between. Isolation recovered at least 6.5 million PBMCs from every sample. Combining a sample-barcoded 5' primer with a J-beta primer mix, a second PCR ran for roughly 6 to 11 cycles. A single record per CDR3 protein comes from TCRdb applying MiXCR to the 5' RACE reads. The table lists some 1.1 million distinct CDR3 sequences, 35% to 40% of them singletons, with around 13% in the top ten. Study-level findings and limits: Because donor CMV status was unknown, expanded clonotype changes were possibly confounded.

Sequencing was done on a sample of blood. The TCR originated in a man younger than 30 in good health. The genes are TRBV14 and TRBJ2-3; D possibly corresponds to TRBD2 (6 bases). CDR3 DNA: TGTGCCAGCAGCCAAGCCGCGGGGCTGGATACGCAGTATTTT. Amino acids: CASSQAAGLDTQYF.